The 12 T cell receptor beta chains in this list originate from one sample, sequenced in a study of T-cell memory formation after mild COVID-19. TCRdb redid the calling of the 5' RACE reads with MiXCR, one entry per CDR3 protein. The data contain about 600,000 distinct CDR3 sequences, about 22% of them seen just once; the ten biggest clones take up 7% to 9%. Sequencing was performed on PBMCs or a T cell subset sorted from them (not recorded which). The receptor source for this set is an adult woman who had mild COVID-19 (a few samples of this study predate the infection). Cell type and time point are not known.

The genes are TRBV12-3 or TRBV12-4 and TRBJ2-7; TRBD1 matches 7 bases. V gave up 5 bases and J gave up 0 bases; unmatched junction bases: 7. This CDR3 region has 15 residues. As DNA, the CDR3 is TGTGCCAGCAGTCTCTTGGGGACAGACTCCTACGAGCAGTACTTC. Residues: CASSLLGTDSYEQYF.

The chain combines TRBV5-1 with TRBJ2-6, with 10 positions matching TRBD1. V dropped 1 base and J dropped 0; count of bases not matched to a gene: 4. Germline CDR1 SGHRS, CDR2 YFSETQ. CDR3 size: 18 residues. The CDR3 DNA follows: TGCGCCAGCAGCTTGACGGACAGGGGGGCCTCTGGGGCCAACGTCCTGACTTTC. Encoded protein: CASSLTDRGASGANVLTF.

The chain couples TRBV21-1 to TRBJ2-4. TRBV21-1 is a documented pseudogene. The CDR3 spans 16 residues. The CDR3 here is CASTVLEFRAKNIQYF. CDR3 DNA: TGTGCCAGCACTGTTCTAGAATTTCGAGCCAAAAACATTCAGTACTTC.

The rearrangement joins TRBV12-3 or TRBV12-4 to TRBJ1-6; tentatively, D is TRBD1 (5 bases). The CDR3 loop spans 15 amino acids. V gave up 6 bases and J gave up 3 bases, with 12 bases separating them. The CDR3 bases are TGTGCCAGCAGGGGGGAGGACAACTATAATTCACCCCTCCACTTT. Translated, it gives CASRGEDNYNSPLHF.

The chain has TRBV3-1 and TRBJ2-2, with D uncertain. V was shortened by 0 bases and J by 0 bases, with 11 bases between the two germline ends. Germline V gene data show CDR1 as LGHDT and CDR2 as YNNKEL (reference sequence). The CDR3 extends over 17 amino acids. The CDR3 DNA follows: TGTGCCAGCAGCCAAGATGGGCAGGCACCGAACACCGGGGAGCTGTTTTTT. Translated, it gives CASSQDGQAPNTGELFF. Combining the CDR3 with reference TRBV3-1 and TRBJ2-2 gives the whole variable domain DTAVSQTPKYLVTQMGNDKSIKCEQNLGHDTMYWYKQDSKKFLKIMFSYNNKELIINETVPNRFSPKSPDKAHLNLHINSLELGDSAVYFCASSQDGQAPNTGELFFGEGSRLTVL.

This clonotype was found a few times. The chain is built from TRBV19 and TRBJ2-2; 11 bases are a match to TRBD2. The CDR3 extends over 14 amino acids. With V trimmed by 7 bases and J by 6 bases, 4 bases remained unmatched. Germline CDR1 is LNHDA and CDR2 is SQIVND (reference sequence). The CDR3 DNA is TGTGCCAGTAACCTAGCGGGAGGTCCCGGGGAGCTGTTTTTT. Translating it yields CASNLAGGPGELFF.

V usage is TRBV6-2 or TRBV6-3 and J usage is TRBJ2-3; TRBD2 is a possible D gene (6 bases). V lost 8 bases, J lost 4 bases, and 19 bases lay in between. Germline V CDR1 and CDR2: MNHEY, SVGEGT. The CDR3 has 15 amino acids. Here the CDR3 DNA reads TGTGCCAGCTCTAGGCGGGACCCCCGGGCAGATACGCAGTATTTT. It yields the protein CASSRRDPRADTQYF.

This clonotype appeared a single time. The chain joins TRBV5-1 to TRBJ1-5; 9 bases agree with TRBD1. V was clipped by 4 bases and J by 3 bases; unmatched bases: 14. The CDR3 is 18 residues long. CDR1 is SGHRS and CDR2 is YFSETQ in the germline V gene. The CDR3 sequence is CASSPWLVDRGANQPQHF. The DNA of the CDR3 is TGCGCCAGCAGCCCCTGGCTGGTTGACAGGGGGGCCAATCAGCCCCAGCATTTT.

This clonotype was seen a handful of times. This rearrangement joins TRBV28 to TRBJ1-1; no definite D call. The V gene lost 3 bases and the J gene lost 2 bases, with 10 bases spanning the gap. Germline V gene sequence: CDR1 MDHEN, CDR2 SYDVKM. This CDR3 has 14 amino acids. The CDR3 here is CASSFKGGNTEAFF. In DNA form, the CDR3 reads TGTGCCAGCAGTTTCAAAGGCGGCAACACTGAAGCTTTCTTT.

The rearrangement links TRBV7-6 to TRBJ1-2; possible D gene TRBD1, 5 bases. The germline gives CDR1 SGHVS, CDR2 FNYEAQ. The CDR3 consists of 16 residues. The V end was cut by 1 base, the J end by 2 bases, with 14 bases between. The CDR3 here is CASSLEVGGLNYGYTF. In DNA form, the CDR3 reads TGTGCCAGCAGCTTAGAAGTGGGGGGGTTAAACTATGGCTACACCTTC.

This clonotype has only a few counts. This chain joins TRBV6-6 and TRBJ2-3; maybe TRBD2 (5 bases). The CDR3 is 14 residues long. CDR1 MNHNY and CDR2 SVGAGI come from the germline V gene (reference sequence). The V gene lost 6 bases and the J gene lost 2 bases, with 12 bases spanning the gap. DNA for the CDR3: TGTGCCAGCAGGGGTGAGGGTAACACAGATACGCAGTATTTT. Amino acid sequence: CASRGEGNTDTQYF.

J is TRBJ1-1 and V is TRBV20-1; D perhaps matches TRBD1 (6 bases). Germline CDR1 reads DFQATT; CDR2 reads SNEGSKA (reference sequence). Trimming took 5 bases from V and 7 from J, leaving 20 bases between them. The CDR3 has 14 residues. DNA of the CDR3: TGCAGTGCTCTTCCGCAAAACGGACAGTTTGAAGCTTTCTTT. It encodes CSALPQNGQFEAFF.